This passage covers 15 T cell receptor beta chains from one sample sequenced in a study of blood T cell repertoires in COVID-19. Using immunoSEQ multiplex PCR, the repertoire was profiled, and TCRdb retains in-frame clones only, with some absent. The table includes 55,000 to 70,000 clones, roughly 84% detected once. The source material was peripheral blood. The receptors were sampled from a man aged 45-65 years with acute or convalescent COVID-19.

The DNA of the CDR3 is TGTGCCAGCAGGGAAACAGGGGTGGCTGAAGCTTTCTTT. The encoded protein is CASRETGVAEAFF. The chain recombines TRBV25-1 with TRBJ1-1; TRBD1 aligns across 7 bases. Germline V lookup: CDR1 MGHDK, CDR2 SYGVNS. CDR3 length equals 13 residues. The junction had 7 bases not matched to a gene; V was cut back by 6 bases and J by 6 bases.

This clone was counted between two and nine times. The gene calls are TRBV13 and TRBJ1-1; D ambiguous. Trimming cost V 0 bases and J 0 bases, with 11 bases left between them. Germline V CDR1 and CDR2: PRHDT, FYEKMQ (reference sequence). This CDR3 has 16 residues. Here the CDR3 DNA reads TGTGCCAGCAGCTTAGGCCTAAGAAGTATGAACACTGAAGCTTTCTTT. It is translated as CASSLGLRSMNTEAFF.

The J gene is TRBJ1-6, the V gene TRBV2, with 9 nucleotides matching TRBD1. The CDR3 totals 14 residues. Germline CDR1 and CDR2: SNHLY and FYNNEI. J gave up 7 bases and V 5 bases, and 3 bases lay outside the gene matches. CDR3 bases: TGTGCCAGCAGTACCGACAGGGGGAATTCACCCCTCCACTTT. It is translated as CASSTDRGNSPLHF.

The J gene is TRBJ1-5, the V gene TRBV3-1 (or the pseudogene TRBV3-2), with a tentative D call TRBD1 (6 bases). The V and J ends lost 0 bases and 2 bases respectively, with 8 bases between them. This CDR3 is 15 amino acids long. The germline V gene encodes CDR1 LGHDT and CDR2 YNNKEL (reference sequence). CDR3 sequence (DNA): TGTGCCAGCAGCCAAGACCACAGGGGCAATCAGCCCCAGCATTTT. Translating it yields CASSQDHRGNQPQHF.

The chain employs TRBV7-3 and TRBJ1-1; 7 positions match TRBD1. J was trimmed by 1 base and V by 1 base; bases with no gene match: 0. From germline, CDR1 is SGHTA and CDR2 FQGTGA. The CDR3 contains 14 residues. The CDR3 protein is CASSLRQGNTEAFF. In DNA, the CDR3 is TGTGCCAGCAGCTTAAGACAGGGGAACACTGAAGCTTTCTTT.

This clone appeared a few times. The chain joins TRBV25-1 to TRBJ1-2; 9 nucleotides agree with TRBD1. This CDR3 has 15 amino acids. Unmatched junction bases numbered 10, after V lost 6 bases and J lost 5 bases. Germline values: CDR1 MGHDK, CDR2 SYGVNS. The chain's CDR3 is CASSDTGGIWYGYTF. CDR3 nucleotides: TGTGCCAGCAGCGACACAGGGGGCATATGGTATGGCTACACCTTC.

The rearrangement uses TRBV7-9 and TRBJ1-5; D gene unclear. Trimming stripped 1 base from V and 1 base from J, with 5 bases between. The CDR3 covers 14 residues. The germline V gene has CDR1 SEHNR and CDR2 FQNEAQ (reference sequence). This chain's CDR3 is CASSLGQSNQPQHF. In nucleotides, the CDR3 is TGTGCCAGCAGCTTAGGGCAGAGCAATCAGCCCCAGCATTTT.

The CDR3 region has the DNA TGTGCCAGCAGTTTAGGCGGGAGAGACGAGCAGTACTTC. It yields the protein CASSLGGRDEQYF. The chain couples TRBV28 to TRBJ2-7; 7 bases are a match to TRBD2. The CDR3 has 13 residues. Trimming cost V 2 bases and J 5 bases; bases outside gene matches: 3. Germline CDR1 is MDHEN and CDR2 is SYDVKM. Based on the CDR3 plus reference TRBV28 and TRBJ2-7, the full variable domain is DVKVTQSSRYLVKRTGEKVFLECVQDMDHENMFWYRQDPGLGLRLIYFSYDVKMKEKGDIPEGYSVSREKKERFSLILESASTNQTSMYLCASSLGGRDEQYFGPGTRLTVT.

The chain couples TRBV5-6 to TRBJ2-1; D may be TRBD2 (7 bases). The CDR3 is 18 residues long. The V gene's germline CDR1 is SGHDT and CDR2 YYEEEE. Trimming shortened V by 1 base and J by 4 bases, and 21 bases separated the two germline ends. Here the CDR3 reads CASSLLAGGGRSYNEQFF. The CDR3 coding sequence is TGTGCCAGCAGCTTGCTAGCTGGGGGGGGGCGGTCGTACAATGAGCAGTTCTTC.

V gene TRBV28 combines with J gene TRBJ2-7, with D unclear. The CDR3 runs 13 residues. The V end was cut by 3 bases, the J end by 3 bases, with 9 bases between. Germline V gene sequence: CDR1 MDHEN, CDR2 SYDVKM. The CDR3 loop reads CASSLNKNYEQYF. The DNA of the CDR3 is TGTGCCAGCAGTTTGAACAAGAACTACGAGCAGTACTTC.

The CDR3: CTTKDRATYEQYF. In DNA, the CDR3 is TGCACCACCAAGGACAGGGCCACCTACGAGCAGTACTTC. The chain is built from TRBV1 and TRBJ2-7; TRBD1 is the table's D call and was not checked against the DNA. TRBV1 is a listed pseudogene. This CDR3 is built from 13 residues.

This chain links TRBV5-1 with TRBJ1-3; 7 nucleotides agree with TRBD1. Per the germline V gene, CDR1 is SGHRS and CDR2 is YFSETQ. The V gene end was trimmed by 6 bases and the J gene end by 0 bases; junction bases not matched to a gene: 6. The CDR3 is made up of 15 amino acids. The DNA of the CDR3 is TGCGCCAGCACCAGGACAGGAGCCTCTGGAAACACCATATATTTT. Translating it yields CASTRTGASGNTIYF.

V is TRBV18 and J is TRBJ2-7, with a tentative D call TRBD2 (6 bases). The germline V and J ends were trimmed by 4 bases and 3 bases, with 10 bases remaining between them. CDR1 and CDR2 (germline): KGHSH, LQKENI. CDR3 length: 13 residues. Here the CDR3 DNA reads TGTGCCAGCTCACTAAGCGGGCTCTACGAGCAGTACTTC. The encoded protein is CASSLSGLYEQYF. Using reference TRBV18 and TRBJ2-7 for the parts outside the CDR3, the full variable domain is NAGVMQNPRHLVRRRGQEARLRCSPMKGHSHVYWYRQLPEEGLKFMVYLQKENIIDESGMPKERFSAEFPKEGPSILRIQQVVRGDSAAYFCASSLSGLYEQYFGPGTRLTVT.

The chain employs TRBV19 and TRBJ1-1; maybe TRBD1 (6 bases). Germline CDR1 is LNHDA and CDR2 is SQIVND (reference sequence). With 9 bases removed from V and 3 bases from J, the gap between germline ends came to 17 bases. CDR3 length: 14 amino acids. The CDR3 DNA follows: TGTGCCAGCCAATCACGAGCAGGGGACACTGAAGCTTTCTTT. The encoded protein is CASQSRAGDTEAFF.

The chain employs TRBV6-5 and TRBJ1-5; possible D gene TRBD1, 6 bases. Germline assignment: CDR1 MNHEY and CDR2 SVGAGI. The germline V and J ends were trimmed by 7 bases and 1 base, with 14 bases remaining between them. The CDR3 length is 15 residues. The CDR3 sequence: CASNLQGWSNQPQHF. The CDR3, as DNA: TGTGCCAGCAACTTACAGGGTTGGAGCAATCAGCCCCAGCATTTT.